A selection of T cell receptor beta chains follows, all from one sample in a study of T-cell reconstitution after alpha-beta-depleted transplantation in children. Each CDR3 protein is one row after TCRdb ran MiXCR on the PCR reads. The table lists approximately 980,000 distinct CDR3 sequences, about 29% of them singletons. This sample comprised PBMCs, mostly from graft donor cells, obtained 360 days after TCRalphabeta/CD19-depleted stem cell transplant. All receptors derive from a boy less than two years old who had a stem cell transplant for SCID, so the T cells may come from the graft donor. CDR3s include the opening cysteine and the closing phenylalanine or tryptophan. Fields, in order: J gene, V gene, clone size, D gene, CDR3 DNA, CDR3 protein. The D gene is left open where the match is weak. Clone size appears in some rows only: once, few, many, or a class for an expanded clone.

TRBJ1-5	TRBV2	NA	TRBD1	TGTGCCAGCAGCTACAGGGGAATCAGCAATCAGCCCCAGCATTTT	CASSYRGISNQPQHF
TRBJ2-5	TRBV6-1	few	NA	TGTGCCAGCAGTCGGGGAATAAGGACAGTCCAAGAGACCCAGTACTTC	CASSRGIRTVQETQYF
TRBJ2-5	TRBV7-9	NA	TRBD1	TGTGCCAGCAGCTTACTCCCGGGACAGCAAGAGACCCAGTACTTC	CASSLLPGQQETQYF
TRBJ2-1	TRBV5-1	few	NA	TGCGCCAGCACCAGGAACAATGAGCAGTTCTTC	CASTRNNEQFF
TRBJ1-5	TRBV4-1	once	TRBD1	TGCGCCAGCAGCCAAGATGGTGACAGGGGGAATCAGCCCCAGCATTTT	CASSQDGDRGNQPQHF
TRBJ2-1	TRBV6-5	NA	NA	TGTGCCAGCAGTTACCGGGCTAGTGGGGGGAATGAGCAGTTCTTC	CASSYRASGGNEQFF
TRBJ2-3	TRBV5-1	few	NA	TGCGCCAGCAGCTCCTACTCAGAAAAGGATACGCAGTATTTT	CASSSYSEKDTQYF
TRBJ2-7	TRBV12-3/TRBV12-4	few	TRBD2	TGTGCCAGCAGTCCCGGACTAGCGGGGGGCCGCGAGCAGTACTTC	CASSPGLAGGREQYF
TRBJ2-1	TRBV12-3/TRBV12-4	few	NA	TGTGCCAGCAGCCTAGGGGGGGCGACGTACAATGAGCAGTTCTTC	CASSLGGATYNEQFF
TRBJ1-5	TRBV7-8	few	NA	TGTGCCAGCAGCTTAGCTGGGCGGGCGGGCAATCAGCCCCAGCATTTT	CASSLAGRAGNQPQHF
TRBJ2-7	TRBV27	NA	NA	TGTGCCAGCAGTTTATCAAGTTACTACGAGCAGTACTTC	CASSLSSYYEQYF
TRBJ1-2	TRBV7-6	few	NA	TGTGCCAGCAGCTCCAGCCCGGGGACTATAAGTCGTAGATCTTTC	CASSSSPGTISRRSF
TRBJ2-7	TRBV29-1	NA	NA	TGCAGCGTGACCCGACAGGACTACGAGCAGTACTTC	CSVTRQDYEQYF
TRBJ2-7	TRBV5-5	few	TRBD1	TGTGCCAGCAGCATCTCGACAGGGTCCTACGAGCAGTACTTC	CASSISTGSYEQYF
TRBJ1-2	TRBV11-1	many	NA	TGTGCCAGCAGCTTAGATCCCGGGAAAGAGGGCTCGGTCTATGGCTACACCTTC	CASSLDPGKEGSVYGYTF
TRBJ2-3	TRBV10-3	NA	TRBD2	TGTGCCATCAGTGATACCGGGACTAGCGTAGTAGATACGCAGTATTTT	CAISDTGTSVVDTQYF
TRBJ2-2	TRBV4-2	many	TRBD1	TGTGCCAGCAGCCAGGAACAGGGGGCGAGAACCGGGGAGCTGTTTTTT	CASSQEQGARTGELFF
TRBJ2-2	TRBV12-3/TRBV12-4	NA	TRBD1	TGTGCCAGCAGTCCCCGACAGGGGCGCCGGTCCGGGGAGCTGTTTTTT	CASSPRQGRRSGELFF
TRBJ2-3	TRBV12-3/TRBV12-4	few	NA	TGTGCCAGCAGCCTAGACAGGGAGGGGAGCACAGATACGCAGTATTTT	CASSLDREGSTDTQYF
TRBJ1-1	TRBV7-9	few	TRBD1	TGTGCCAGCAGCTATAGCAACAGGGGGGAGAACACTGAAGCTTTCTTT	CASSYSNRGENTEAFF
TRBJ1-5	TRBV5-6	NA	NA	TGTGCCAGCAGCTGGAGGGGGGCGACTCAGCCCCAGCATTTT	CASSWRGATQPQHF
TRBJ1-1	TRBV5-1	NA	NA	TGCGCCAGCAGGACGGACGGTACCCCGAACACTGAAGCTTTCTTT	CASRTDGTPNTEAFF
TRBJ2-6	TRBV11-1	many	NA	TGTGCCAGCAGCTATTTAGGAGGTGCCAACGTCCTGACTTTC	CASSYLGGANVLTF
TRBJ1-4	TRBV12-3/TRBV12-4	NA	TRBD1	TGTGCCAGCAGTTTCGGGACAGGGGCTAATGAAAAACTGTTTTTT	CASSFGTGANEKLFF
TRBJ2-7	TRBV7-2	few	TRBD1	TGTGCCAGCAGCTTAGAATTGGGACAGGGATCCTACGAGCAGTACTTC	CASSLELGQGSYEQYF
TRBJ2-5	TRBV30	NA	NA	TGTGCCTGGAGTGTACTGGGGGGGCTAAGGACCCAGTACTTC	CAWSVLGGLRTQYF
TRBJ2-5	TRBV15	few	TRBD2	TGTGCCACCAACCTGGGACTAGCGGGGAAAGAGACCCAGTACTTC	CATNLGLAGKETQYF
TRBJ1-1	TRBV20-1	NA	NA	TGCAGTGTGCCGCGTACGAACACTGAAGCTTTCTTT	CSVPRTNTEAFF
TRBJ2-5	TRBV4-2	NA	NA	TGTGCCAGCAGCCAAGAGGGTCGCGGGGACCAAGAGACCCAGTACTTC	CASSQEGRGDQETQYF
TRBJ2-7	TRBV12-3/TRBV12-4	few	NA	TGTGCCAGCAGTTTAGGAGTTATGGACGAGCAGTACTTC	CASSLGVMDEQYF
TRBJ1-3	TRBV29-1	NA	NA	TGCAGCGTTCCCAGCTCTGGAAACACCATATATTTT	CSVPSSGNTIYF
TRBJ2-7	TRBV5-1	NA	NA	TGCGCCAGCAGCACCCGGGACCGAACCATCAACGAGCAGTACTTC	CASSTRDRTINEQYF
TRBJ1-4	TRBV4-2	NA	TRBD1	TGTGCCAGCAGCCTTGGGACAGGGGTAACAACTAATGAAAAACTGTTTTTT	CASSLGTGVTTNEKLFF
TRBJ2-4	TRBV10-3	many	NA	TGTGCCATCAGTGATAACCCGGGCCGTACCCCAAACATTCAGTACTTC	CAISDNPGRTPNIQYF
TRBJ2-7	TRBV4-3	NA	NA	TGCGCCAGCAGCCAAGTTGGATCGGAGGGCCTAAGTTTCGAGCAGTACTTC	CASSQVGSEGLSFEQYF
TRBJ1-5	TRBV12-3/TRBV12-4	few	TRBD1	TGTGCCAGCAGTTTAGGACAGGGGTTTGGGTCCCATCAGCCCCAGCATTTT	CASSLGQGFGSHQPQHF
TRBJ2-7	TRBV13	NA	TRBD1	TGTGCCAGCAGCTCTGGATACAGGGGGATCTACGAGCAGTACTTC	CASSSGYRGIYEQYF
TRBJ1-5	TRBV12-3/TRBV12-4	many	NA	TGTGCCAGCAGTTTAACAGGGTTCAATCAGCCCCAGCATTTT	CASSLTGFNQPQHF
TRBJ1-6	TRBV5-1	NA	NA	TGCGCCAGCAGCTTGGCCGGGGGCAGGGACGAAGAGATTCCCCTCCACTTT	CASSLAGGRDEEIPLHF
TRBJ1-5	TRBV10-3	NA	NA	TGTGCCATCAGTGAGCGGGGAGTAGCCCAGCATTTT	CAISERGVAQHF
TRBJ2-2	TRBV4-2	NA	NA	TGTGCCAGCAGCCAAGATGGTAGCCGCACCGGGGAGCTGTTTTTT	CASSQDGSRTGELFF
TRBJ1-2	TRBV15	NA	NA	TGTGCCACCAGCAGAGATGCCAGGCTTACTAGAAACTATGGCTACACCTTC	CATSRDARLTRNYGYTF
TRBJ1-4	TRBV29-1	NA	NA	TGCAGCGTTCCGGAACAGGGTGGTCCTAATGAAAAACTGTTTTTT	CSVPEQGGPNEKLFF
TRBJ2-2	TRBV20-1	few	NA	TGCAGTGCCCCAAAGCGTAGGGACCCGCGGGGCACCGGGGAGCTGTTTTTT	CSAPKRRDPRGTGELFF
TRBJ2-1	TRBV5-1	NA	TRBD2	TGCGCCAGCAGCCCCCCCATAGCGGGGGGTCGGAATGAGCAGTTCTTC	CASSPPIAGGRNEQFF
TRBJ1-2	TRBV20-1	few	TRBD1	TGCAGTGCTAATAAATTCGGCTACAGGGGGCTCTCCTATGGCTACACCTTC	CSANKFGYRGLSYGYTF
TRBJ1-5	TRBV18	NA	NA	TGTGCCAGCTCACCAGGGGCCAATCAGCCCCAGCATTTT	CASSPGANQPQHF
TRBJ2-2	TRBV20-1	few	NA	TGCAGTGCTTCACTAGATTTGAACACCGGGGAGCTGTTTTTT	CSASLDLNTGELFF
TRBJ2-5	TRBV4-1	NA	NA	TGCGCCAGCAGCCGCAGTGGAGGACCTTTGGGGGAGACCCAGTACTTC	CASSRSGGPLGETQYF
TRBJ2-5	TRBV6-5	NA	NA	TGTGCCAGCAGTTACAATGCGGCAGGGTGGGGGGAGACCCAGTACTTC	CASSYNAAGWGETQYF
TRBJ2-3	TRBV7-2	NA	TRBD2	TGTGCCAGCAGCTTAGATGGCGGGGGGGCTGGAGATACGCAGTATTTT	CASSLDGGGAGDTQYF
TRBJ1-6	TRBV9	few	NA	TGTGCCAGCAGCCCGGTAGTGGGGAATTCACCCCTCCACTTT	CASSPVVGNSPLHF
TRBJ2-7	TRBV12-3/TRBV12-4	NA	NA	TGTGCCAGCAAGGACACGTCTTCCTACGAGCAGTACTTC	CASKDTSSYEQYF
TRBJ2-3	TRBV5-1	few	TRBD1	TGCGCCAGCAGCTTTACAGGGGGGGATACGCAGTATTTT	CASSFTGGDTQYF
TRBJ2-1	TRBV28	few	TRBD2	TGTGCCAGCCTGGGACTAGCGGGGGGGCAGTACAATGAGCAGTCCTTC	CASLGLAGGQYNEQSF
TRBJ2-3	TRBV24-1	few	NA	TGTGCCACCAGTGATTTGGGGGGCACAGATACGCAGTATTTT	CATSDLGGTDTQYF
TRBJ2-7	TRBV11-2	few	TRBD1	TGTGCCAGCAGCCCGGTACTCAACAGGGGGCGCAGGTACGAGCAGTACTTC	CASSPVLNRGRRYEQYF
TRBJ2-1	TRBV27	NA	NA	TGTGCCAGCAGTTCCCGGACAAGCGAGCAGTTCTTC	CASSSRTSEQFF